The 30 T cell receptor beta chains below come from one sample, sequenced in a study of cytomegalovirus exposure and HLA in healthy donors. The method was immunoSEQ multiplex PCR; TCRdb's version includes in-frame clones alone and lacks a portion of them. Seen here are about 140,000 clones, around nine tenths observed once, and the top ten hold under 9%. The sequencing sample was made of PBMCs. The receptors shown here come from a man between 18 and 35 years old in good health and CMV-seropositive.

The chain links TRBV27 to TRBJ2-2; 13 bases are a match to TRBD2. The CDR3 has 15 residues. Germline CDR1 MNHEY, CDR2 SMNVEV (reference sequence). J was trimmed by 6 bases and V by 6 bases; bases with no gene match: 4. CDR3 sequence (DNA): TGTGCCAGCAGAACTAGCGGGAGGGTCGCCGGGGAGCTGTTTTTT. It translates to CASRTSGRVAGELFF.

The rearrangement uses TRBV29-1 and TRBJ2-2, with unresolved D. Germline CDR1 and CDR2: SQVTM and ANQGSEA. The V gene lost 3 bases and the J gene lost 2 bases, with 7 bases spanning the gap. The CDR3 covers 13 residues. The CDR3: CSVDPFNTGELFF. In DNA, the CDR3 is TGCAGCGTTGATCCCTTTAACACCGGGGAGCTGTTTTTT.

This rearrangement joins TRBV7-2 to TRBJ1-5; unclear D gene. The CDR3 length is 14 residues. V was pared by 1 base and J by 2 bases, with 6 bases between. Germline-derived CDR1 and CDR2 are SGHTA and FQGNSA. As DNA, the CDR3 is TGTGCCAGCAGCTTAGTACCGGGCAATCAGCCCCAGCATTTT. Amino acid sequence: CASSLVPGNQPQHF.

The V and J genes are TRBV19 and TRBJ2-4; 8 bases are a match to TRBD2. Trimming took 5 bases from V and 8 from J; bases not matched to a gene: 8. From germline, CDR1 is LNHDA and CDR2 SQIVND (reference sequence). The CDR3 contains 14 residues. In DNA form, the CDR3 reads TGTGCCAGTAGTTTCGGGGGGGCGTGGGACATTCAGTACTTC. It translates to CASSFGGAWDIQYF. Based on the CDR3 plus reference TRBV19 and TRBJ2-4, the full variable domain is DGGITQSPKYLFRKEGQNVTLSCEQNLNHDAMYWYRQDPGQGLRLIYYSQIVNDFQKGDIAEGYSVSREKKESFPLTVTSAQKNPTAFYLCASSFGGAWDIQYFGAGTRLSVL.

The CDR3 region has the DNA TGTGCCAGCAGTTACTCGGGAGGGGACGGAGAGACCCAGTACTTC. Translating gives CASSYSGGDGETQYF. The chain uses TRBV6-5 and TRBJ2-5; 7 nucleotides match TRBD2. Germline assignment: CDR1 MNHEY and CDR2 SVGAGI. This CDR3 is built from 15 residues. The V gene end was trimmed by 0 bases and the J gene end by 4 bases; junction bases not matched to a gene: 5.

CDR3: CASRDRVKTYEQYF. CDR3 nucleotide sequence: TGTGCCAGCAGGGACAGGGTTAAGACCTACGAGCAGTACTTC. This chain joins TRBV2 and TRBJ2-7, with 8 bases fitting TRBD1. V gave up 6 bases and J gave up 2 bases; unmatched junction bases: 6. CDR1 and CDR2 from the germline V gene are SNHLY and FYNNEI. The CDR3 spans 14 residues. Complete variable domain (other parts from reference TRBV2 and TRBJ2-7): EPEVTQTPSHQVTQMGQEVILRCVPISNHLYFYWYRQILGQKVEFLVSFYNNEISEKSEIFDDQFSVERPDGSNFTLKIRSTKLEDSAMYFCASRDRVKTYEQYFGPGTRLTVT.

V and J are TRBV15 and TRBJ2-7, with a weak D call TRBD1 (5 bases). Germline values: CDR1 LNHNV, CDR2 YYDKDF (reference sequence). The CDR3 extends over 14 amino acids. V was pared by 1 base and J by 6 bases, with 13 bases between. This CDR3 is CATSRVSQGREQYF. The CDR3 nucleotides are TGTGCCACCAGCAGAGTTAGCCAGGGTCGCGAGCAGTACTTC.

This clone was seen only once. V and J are TRBV5-4 and TRBJ2-7; 10 bases agree with TRBD1. V lost 4 bases to trimming and J lost 4 bases; unmatched junction nucleotides: 8. CDR1 and CDR2 from the germline V gene are SGHNT and YYREEE (reference sequence). The CDR3 has 15 amino acids. The CDR3 protein is CASSAGTGAGYEQYF. For the CDR3, the DNA is TGTGCCAGCAGCGCAGGGACAGGGGCCGGATACGAGCAGTACTTC.

The chain carries TRBV6-5 and TRBJ2-2; weak D call: TRBD1 (6 bases). Germline V lookup: CDR1 MNHEY, CDR2 SVGAGI. This CDR3 is built from 15 residues. The ends were cut back, 2 bases at V and 4 bases at J, with 11 bases in the middle. CDR3 loop: CASSYDRRSTGELFF. CDR3 nucleotide sequence: TGTGCCAGCAGTTACGACAGGCGGAGCACCGGGGAGCTGTTTTTT.

This chain joins TRBV15 and TRBJ1-4; D might be TRBD1 (5 bases). This CDR3 has 16 amino acids. Germline V gene sequence: CDR1 LNHNV, CDR2 YYDKDF (reference sequence). The V end was cut by 0 bases, the J end by 3 bases, with 11 bases between. In DNA form, the CDR3 reads TGTGCCACCAGCAGAGATAGGAGACAGCCTAATGAAAAACTGTTTTTT. This codes for CATSRDRRQPNEKLFF.

This clone has more than one count but fewer than ten. V and J are TRBV9 and TRBJ1-1; possible D gene TRBD1, 6 bases. The CDR3 contains 15 residues. CDR1 and CDR2 (germline): SGDLS, YYNGEE. Trimming took off 4 bases at V and 0 bases at J, with 13 bases between the two ends. The CDR3, as DNA: TGTGCCAGCAGCCTTGGCAGGGGCATGAACACTGAAGCTTTCTTT. This translates into CASSLGRGMNTEAFF. Full variable domain (missing parts from reference TRBV9 and TRBJ1-1): DSGVTQTPKHLITATGQRVTLRCSPRSGDLSVYWYQQSLDQGLQFLIQYYNGEERAKGNILERFSAQQFPDLHSELNLSSLELGDSALYFCASSLGRGMNTEAFFGQGTRLTVV.

This clone was counted a single time. The chain is built from TRBV30 and TRBJ1-3; 9 positions match TRBD1. With V trimmed by 2 bases and J by 3 bases, 8 bases remained unmatched. The CDR3 has 16 amino acids. CDR1 and CDR2 from the germline V gene are GTSNPN and SVGIG (reference sequence). CDR3 amino acids: CAWSLTGGGGGNTIYF. In DNA form, the CDR3 reads TGTGCCTGGAGTCTCACAGGGGGCGGCGGTGGAAACACCATATATTTT. The whole variable domain, filled in from reference TRBV30 and TRBJ1-3, reads SQTIHQWPATLVQPVGSPLSLECTVEGTSNPNLYWYRQAAGRGLQLLFYSVGIGQISSEVPQNLSASRPQDRQFILSSKKLLLSDSGFYLCAWSLTGGGGGNTIYFGEGSWLTVV.

The chain links TRBV11-3 to TRBJ2-7, with D perhaps matching TRBD2 (6 bases). V gave up 5 bases and J gave up 2 bases, with 16 bases separating them. This CDR3 is 15 amino acids long. CDR1 and CDR2 from the germline V gene are SGHNT and YENEEA. As DNA, the CDR3 is TGTGCCAGCAGCCCGACATCGGGCGGGACCTACGAGCAGTACTTC. Its translation is CASSPTSGGTYEQYF. Drawing the rest from reference TRBV11-3 and TRBJ2-7, the complete variable domain is EAGVVQSPRYKIIEKKQPVAFWCNPISGHNTLYWYLQNLGQGPELLIRYENEEAVDDSQLPKDRFSAERLKGVDSTLKIQPAELGDSAVYLCASSPTSGGTYEQYFGPGTRLTVT.

This chain links TRBV2 with TRBJ2-1; D perhaps matches TRBD2 (5 bases). V was cut by 4 bases and J by 0 bases, with 7 bases left in between. CDR1 SNHLY and CDR2 FYNNEI come from the germline V gene. The CDR3 is 14 residues long. CDR3 amino acids: CASSALASYNEQFF. The CDR3 bases are TGTGCCAGCAGTGCGCTAGCCTCCTACAATGAGCAGTTCTTC.

This chain connects TRBV12-5 to TRBJ2-7; possible D gene TRBD1, 5 bases. CDR1 and CDR2 (germline): LGHNT, FRNRAP. V lost 1 base and J 3 bases, leaving 10 bases between the germline ends. The CDR3 length is 14 residues. In nucleotides, the CDR3 is TGTGCTAGTGGTTTGGGGCAGGGAAGCTACGAGCAGTACTTC. The encoded protein is CASGLGQGSYEQYF.

The V and J genes are TRBV6-1 and TRBJ2-1; 8 bases map to TRBD2. After removal of 2 bases from V and 12 bases from J, the junction contained 9 bases not matched to a gene. Germline assignment: CDR1 MNHNS and CDR2 SASEGT. The CDR3 consists of 14 residues. CDR3 in amino acids: CASSEWGLVDPQFF. The DNA for the CDR3 is TGTGCCAGCAGTGAATGGGGACTAGTAGACCCGCAGTTCTTC.

This clone was detected only once. This rearrangement joins TRBV11-3 to TRBJ2-7, with TRBD2 matching over 7 bases. In germline, CDR1 is SGHNT, CDR2 YENEEA. The CDR3 runs 17 residues. V dropped 3 bases and J dropped 1; count of bases not matched to a gene: 12. The CDR3 loop reads CASSFVKGSSGSYEQYF. The DNA for the CDR3 is TGTGCCAGCAGCTTCGTAAAGGGATCTAGCGGTTCCTACGAGCAGTACTTC. The variable domain in full, with the rest retrieved from reference TRBV11-3 and TRBJ2-7, is EAGVVQSPRYKIIEKKQPVAFWCNPISGHNTLYWYLQNLGQGPELLIRYENEEAVDDSQLPKDRFSAERLKGVDSTLKIQPAELGDSAVYLCASSFVKGSSGSYEQYFGPGTRLTVT.

This chain connects TRBV11-3 to TRBJ2-5; TRBD2 matches 12 bases. The CDR3 sequence is 16 residues long. CDR1 and CDR2 (germline): SGHNT, YENEEA. Germline trimming cut 6 bases from V and 7 bases from J; bases unmatched to any gene: 12. CDR3 loop: CASRGTSGPVLGTQYF. The CDR3 region has the DNA TGTGCCAGCAGGGGGACTAGCGGGCCGGTTTTGGGGACCCAGTACTTC.

The rearrangement links TRBV2 to TRBJ2-5; D may be TRBD2 (6 bases). Germline CDR1 SNHLY, CDR2 FYNNEI. With 4 bases removed from V and 3 bases from J, the gap between germline ends came to 15 bases. This CDR3 has 15 amino acids. The CDR3 coding sequence is TGTGCCAGCAGTGGGGCCGGGGCGGGAAAAGAGACCCAGTACTTC. It codes for CASSGAGAGKETQYF.

The rearrangement joins TRBV5-1 to TRBJ1-2; the match to TRBD1 covers 11 bases. The CDR3 has 18 residues. The trim removed 2 bases at V and 5 bases at J, leaving 14 bases unmatched. Germline V gives CDR1 SGHRS, CDR2 YFSETQ. Here the CDR3 reads CASSLGWGTGGINYGYTF. In nucleotides, the CDR3 is TGCGCCAGCAGCTTAGGTTGGGGGACAGGGGGAATCAATTATGGCTACACCTTC.

This clone was seen a handful of times. The chain has TRBV29-1 and TRBJ1-2; 7 nucleotides agree with TRBD1. Germline lookup yields CDR1 SQVTM and CDR2 ANQGSEA. This CDR3 has 13 amino acids. Trimming took 3 bases from V and 8 from J; bases not matched to a gene: 9. CDR3 DNA sequence: TGCAGCGTTGACGGCAGGGGGAAATGGGGCTACACCTTC. Protein: CSVDGRGKWGYTF.

The chain carries TRBV28 and TRBJ1-1; the D is unclear. Between the trimmed V and J ends, which lost 6 bases and 1 base, there was a span of 15 bases. Germline CDR1 MDHEN, CDR2 SYDVKM. The length of the CDR3 is 15 residues. CDR3 region: CASSPPGSTNTEAFF. CDR3 sequence (DNA): TGTGCCAGCAGCCCCCCAGGCAGCACGAACACTGAAGCTTTCTTT.

The J gene is TRBJ1-2, the V gene TRBV5-4, with unresolved D. V dropped 4 bases and J dropped 4 bases, with 14 bases sitting between them. Germline assignment: CDR1 SGHNT and CDR2 YYREEE (reference sequence). CDR3 length equals 14 residues. The CDR3, as DNA: TGTGCCAGCAGCCCGGAAGAGTCGGGCTATGGCTACACCTTC. It specifies CASSPEESGYGYTF. Drawing the rest from reference TRBV5-4 and TRBJ1-2, the complete variable domain is ETGVTQSPTHLIKTRGQQVTLRCSSQSGHNTVSWYQQALGQGPQFIFQYYREEENGRGNFPPRFSGLQFPNYSSELNVNALELDDSALYLCASSPEESGYGYTFGSGTRLTVV.

The chain is built from TRBV30 and TRBJ1-5; D possibly corresponds to TRBD1 (5 bases). Trimming shortened V by 5 bases and J by 5 bases, and 13 bases separated the two germline ends. The V gene's germline CDR1 is GTSNPN and CDR2 SVGIG (reference sequence). The CDR3 contains 13 residues. CDR3 in amino acids: CAWDNGGDQPQHF. In DNA form, the CDR3 reads TGTGCCTGGGATAATGGGGGGGATCAGCCCCAGCATTTT.

This clone occurred a few times. Since the CDR3 does not end with the conserved phenylalanine or tryptophan, this likely comes from a read error. It is unclear where the CDR3 begins or ends on the DNA, so no DNA is shown, and the CDR3 is as TCRdb lists it. The J gene is TRBJ1-2, the V gene TRBV7-9; the listed D gene, TRBD1, was not tested against the DNA. Germline CDR1 is SEHNR and CDR2 is FQNEAQ (reference sequence). The CDR3 contains 12 residues when both ends are counted. CDR3 sequence: CASSNGDSAVNV.

This sequence joins TRBV7-9 and TRBJ2-7, with a tentative D call TRBD1 (6 bases). With 2 bases removed from V and 6 bases from J, the gap between germline ends came to 14 bases. Germline loops: CDR1 SEHNR, CDR2 FQNEAQ (reference sequence). CDR3 length: 14 residues. In DNA form, the CDR3 reads TGTGCCAGCAGCTTAACACAGGGAATGGGCGAGCAGTACTTC. The encoded protein is CASSLTQGMGEQYF.

The chain joins TRBV27 to TRBJ1-2, with a tentative D call TRBD1 (5 bases). Germline lookup yields CDR1 MNHEY and CDR2 SMNVEV (reference sequence). The CDR3 has 13 amino acids. V lost 5 bases and J lost 4, with 11 bases in between. CDR3 DNA: TGTGCCAGCAGTCCCCAAAGGGGCTATGGCTACACCTTC. Translated: CASSPQRGYGYTF.

V is TRBV11-2 and J is TRBJ1-1; 11 bases line up with TRBD1. The V and J ends lost 4 bases and 6 bases, in that order; junction bases with no gene match: 10. The CDR3 is 16 residues long. Germline V CDR1 and CDR2: SGHAT, FQNNGV. In DNA, the CDR3 is TGTGCCAGCAGCTCGGGACAGGGGGTTCGGGGTGCTGAAGCTTTCTTT. Amino acid sequence: CASSSGQGVRGAEAFF. The entire variable domain, with the rest obtained from reference TRBV11-2 and TRBJ1-1, is as follows: EAGVAQSPRYKIIEKRQSVAFWCNPISGHATLYWYQQILGQGPKLLIQFQNNGVVDDSQLPKDRFSAERLKGVDSTLKIQPAKLEDSAVYLCASSSGQGVRGAEAFFGQGTRLTVV.

The V gene is TRBV10-3, the J gene TRBJ1-3, with TRBD1 matching 9 bases. The CDR3 spans 15 residues. The V and J ends lost 4 bases and 2 bases, in that order; junction bases with no gene match: 3. CDR1 is ENHRY, CDR2 SYGVKD, per germline. CDR3 bases: TGTGCCATCAGTGGGGACAGGGAGGCTGGAAACACCATATATTTT. Translating gives CAISGDREAGNTIYF.

The chain carries TRBV5-1 and TRBJ1-1; TRBD1 agrees at 8 bases. The trim removed 6 bases at V and 1 base at J, leaving 2 bases unmatched. In germline, CDR1 is SGHRS, CDR2 YFSETQ. The CDR3 loop spans 13 amino acids. In nucleotides, the CDR3 is TGCGCCAGCAAAGGACAGGGGAACACTGAAGCTTTCTTT. This codes for CASKGQGNTEAFF.